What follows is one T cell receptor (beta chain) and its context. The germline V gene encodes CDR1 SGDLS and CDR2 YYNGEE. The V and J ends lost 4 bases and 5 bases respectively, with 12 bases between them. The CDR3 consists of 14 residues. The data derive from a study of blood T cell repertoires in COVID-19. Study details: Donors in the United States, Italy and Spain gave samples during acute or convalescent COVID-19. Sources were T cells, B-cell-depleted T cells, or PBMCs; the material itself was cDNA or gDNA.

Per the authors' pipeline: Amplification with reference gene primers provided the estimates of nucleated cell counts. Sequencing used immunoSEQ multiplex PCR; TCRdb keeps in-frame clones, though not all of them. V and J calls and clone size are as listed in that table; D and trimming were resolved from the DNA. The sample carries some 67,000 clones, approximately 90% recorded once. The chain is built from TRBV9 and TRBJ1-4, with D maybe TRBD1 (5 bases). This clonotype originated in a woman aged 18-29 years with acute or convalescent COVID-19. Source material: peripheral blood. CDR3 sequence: CASSRDSTNEKLFF. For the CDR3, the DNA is TGTGCCAGCAGCAGAGACAGCACAAATGAAAAACTGTTTTTT.